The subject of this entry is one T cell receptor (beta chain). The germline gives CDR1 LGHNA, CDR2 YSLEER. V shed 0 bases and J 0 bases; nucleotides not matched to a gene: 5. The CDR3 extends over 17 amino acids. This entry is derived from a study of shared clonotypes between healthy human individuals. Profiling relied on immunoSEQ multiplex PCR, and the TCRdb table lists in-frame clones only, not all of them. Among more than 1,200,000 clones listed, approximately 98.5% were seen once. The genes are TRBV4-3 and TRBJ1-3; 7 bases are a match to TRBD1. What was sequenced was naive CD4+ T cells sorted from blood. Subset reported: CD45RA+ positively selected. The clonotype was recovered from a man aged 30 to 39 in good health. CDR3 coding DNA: TGCGCCAGCAGCCAAGAACTGGGACAGCACTCTGGAAACACCATATATTTT. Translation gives CASSQELGQHSGNTIYF.